The following is a T cell receptor beta chain sequence with its context. The data stem from a study of blood T cell repertoires in COVID-19. Across the whole study: Samples of COVID-19 (acute and convalescent) were obtained from the United States, Italy and Spain. Sources were T cells, B-cell-depleted T cells, or PBMCs; the material itself was cDNA or gDNA.

The CDR3 is 14 amino acids. V shed 3 bases and J shed 0 bases, with 8 bases lying between them. CDR1 and CDR2 from the germline V gene are MNHEY and SMNVEV (reference sequence). Original data processing: Nucleated cell counts were estimated from reference gene primer amplification. Measured with immunoSEQ multiplex PCR; TCRdb has only the in-frame clones, and not every one. V and J calls and clone size are those listed in that table; D and trimming were worked out from the DNA. The sample has 200,000 or so clones, 84% seen once; the top ten hold 5% to 6.5%. This sequence was found in a woman aged 55-69 years who had recovered from COVID-19. V gene TRBV27 combines with J gene TRBJ1-1, with D possibly TRBD1 on 5 matching bases. What was sequenced was peripheral blood. This CDR3 reads CASSLEGLNTEAFF. The CDR3 DNA follows: TGTGCCAGCAGTTTGGAGGGGTTGAACACTGAAGCTTTCTTT.